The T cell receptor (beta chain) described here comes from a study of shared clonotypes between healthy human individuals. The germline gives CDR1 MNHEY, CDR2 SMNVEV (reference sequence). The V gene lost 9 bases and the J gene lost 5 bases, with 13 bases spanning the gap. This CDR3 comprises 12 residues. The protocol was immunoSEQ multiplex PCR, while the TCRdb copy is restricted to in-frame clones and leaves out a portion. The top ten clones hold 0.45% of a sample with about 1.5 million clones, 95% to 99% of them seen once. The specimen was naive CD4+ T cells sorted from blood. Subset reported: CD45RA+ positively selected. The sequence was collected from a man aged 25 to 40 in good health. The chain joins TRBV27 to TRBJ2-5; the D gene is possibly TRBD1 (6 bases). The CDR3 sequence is CASKQGEETQYF. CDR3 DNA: TGTGCCAGTAAACAGGGAGAGGAGACCCAGTACTTC.